This entry lists 21 T cell receptor beta chains sequenced from one sample in a study of breast tumors, draining lymph nodes, adjacent tissues. TCRdb independently ran MiXCR on the multiplex PCR reads; one entry per CDR3 protein. The sample includes about 94,000 distinct CDR3 sequences, approximately 28% of them seen just once. The lymph nodes were axillary draining lymph nodes from breast cancer patients. The material sequenced was axillary lymph node tissue. These receptors all stem from a female donor with breast cancer. Some clones in this sample may be carry-over from other donors' samples.

This clonotype was observed at least ten times. The V gene is TRBV28, the J gene TRBJ2-5; 9 bases line up with TRBD2. The CDR3 spans 13 residues. V lost 7 bases to trimming and J lost 3 bases; unmatched junction nucleotides: 3. Germline-derived CDR1 and CDR2 are MDHEN and SYDVKM. As DNA, the CDR3 is TGTGCCAGCAAGGGCGGGAGGGAAGAGACCCAGTACTTC. Its protein product is CASKGGREETQYF.

The chain couples TRBV2 to TRBJ1-2; 10 bases map to TRBD1. This CDR3 spans 16 amino acids. The V gene's germline CDR1 is SNHLY and CDR2 FYNNEI. After removal of 6 bases from V and 6 bases from J, the junction contained 13 bases not matched to a gene. The CDR3: CASRSGQGRGGDGYTF. DNA for the CDR3: TGTGCCAGCAGATCGGGACAGGGGCGCGGCGGGGATGGCTACACCTTC.

For this clonotype: The limits of the CDR3 on the DNA are not certain, so only TCRdb's listed CDR3 is given. The chain employs TRBV2 and TRBJ2-2; the D call TRBD2 from the table was never checked on the DNA. Germline V CDR1 and CDR2: SNHLY, FYNNEI. Counting both end residues, the CDR3 totals 20 amino acids. CDR3 loop: CASSETGLVVFGPGTRELFF.

This clonotype occurred many times. The chain couples TRBV9 to TRBJ2-5, with a weak D call TRBD2 (6 bases). Germline V gene sequence: CDR1 SGDLS, CDR2 YYNGEE. The CDR3 is 14 residues long. Trimming cost V 7 bases and J 4 bases, with 17 bases left between them. Written as DNA, the CDR3 is TGTGCCAGCGGTAGCGGAATCCTCCTAGAGACCCAGTACTTC. This encodes CASGSGILLETQYF. Based on the CDR3 plus reference TRBV9 and TRBJ2-5, the full variable domain is DSGVTQTPKHLITATGQRVTLRCSPRSGDLSVYWYQQSLDQGLQFLIQYYNGEERAKGNILERFSAQQFPDLHSELNLSSLELGDSALYFCASGSGILLETQYFGPGTRLLVL.

This clonotype occurred many times. The chain uses TRBV30 and TRBJ1-2, with D unresolved. This CDR3 is 16 amino acids long. V was trimmed by 3 bases and J by 2 bases, leaving 19 bases between them. Germline CDR1 and CDR2: GTSNPN and SVGIG (reference sequence). For the CDR3, the DNA is TGTGCCTGGAGCCGGACCCTGGACCTCCGAAACTATGGCTACACCTTC. Amino acids: CAWSRTLDLRNYGYTF.

For this clonotype: This clone may be a read error of a much larger clone one base away. J is TRBJ2-1 and V is TRBV6-2 or TRBV6-3, with D perhaps matching TRBD2 (5 bases). Germline CDR1 reads MNHEY; CDR2 reads SVGEGT. With 8 bases removed from V and 7 bases from J, the gap between germline ends came to 9 bases. CDR3 length: 11 residues. This CDR3 is CASLRGNEQFF. Here the CDR3 DNA reads TGTGCCAGCCTCAGAGGGAATGAGCAGTTCTTC.

There are many counts of this clonotype. This sequence joins TRBV20-1 and TRBJ1-4, with TRBD1 as a possible D gene (6 bases). V lost 1 base and J 4 bases, leaving 19 bases between the germline ends. Germline V CDR1 and CDR2: DFQATT, SNEGSKA (reference sequence). This CDR3 has 17 amino acids. CDR3 sequence reads: CSARGTPTGTFNEKLFF. In DNA form, the CDR3 reads TGCAGTGCTAGAGGTACTCCCACAGGGACCTTTAATGAAAAACTGTTTTTT.

The chain employs TRBV4-2 and TRBJ2-2; the match to TRBD2 covers 11 bases. There are 15 residues in the CDR3. J gave up 7 bases and V 2 bases, and 3 bases lay outside the gene matches. Per germline, CDR1 LGHNA and CDR2 YNFKEQ. The CDR3 is CASSQLAGGSGELFF. DNA for the CDR3: TGTGCCAGCAGCCAACTAGCGGGAGGTAGCGGGGAGCTGTTTTTT.

In its sample, this clonotype was seen many times. The J gene is TRBJ2-3, the V gene TRBV6-1, with D perhaps matching TRBD1 (7 bases). This CDR3 has 15 amino acids. V shed 4 bases and J shed 6 bases, with 17 bases lying between them. The germline V gene encodes CDR1 MNHNS and CDR2 SASEGT. The chain's CDR3 is CASSGRLEGADTQYF. The CDR3 DNA is TGTGCCAGCAGTGGAAGGTTGGAGGGGGCGGATACGCAGTATTTT.

In DNA, the CDR3 is TGTGCCAGCAGCGTTGGACAGGGACACAATGAGCAGTTCTTC. Translated: CASSVGQGHNEQFF. The chain employs TRBV9 and TRBJ2-1, with 8 bases identical to TRBD1. The CDR3 loop spans 14 amino acids. The trim removed 2 bases at V and 5 bases at J, leaving 3 bases unmatched. Germline V CDR1 and CDR2: SGDLS, YYNGEE.

A note on this clonotype: Compared with germline, one end of the junction differs, possibly owing to a read error. The chain recombines TRBV19 with TRBJ1-4; D gene uncertain. The length of the CDR3 is 10 residues. CDR1 is LNHDA, CDR2 SQIVND, per germline (reference sequence). The CDR3 loop is CASSSLAGVF. The CDR3 DNA follows: TGTGCCAGTAGTAGTCTAGCGGGAGTATTT.

The CDR3 protein is CASTPGWENTEAFF. For the CDR3, the DNA is TGTGCCAGTACCCCGGGATGGGAGAACACTGAAGCTTTCTTT. The chain uses TRBV19 and TRBJ1-1, with D uncertain. The CDR3 spans 14 residues. V lost 7 bases and J lost 1, with 13 bases in between. CDR1 is LNHDA and CDR2 is SQIVND in the germline V gene (reference sequence).

This clonotype was picked up many times. The V and J genes are TRBV19 and TRBJ2-1, with unresolved D. This CDR3 has 16 residues. The ends were cut back, 3 bases at V and 6 bases at J, with 18 bases in the middle. Germline loops: CDR1 LNHDA, CDR2 SQIVND (reference sequence). The CDR3 region has the DNA TGTGCCAGTAGTATCTCCCTGGGAAGTTTTGGCAATGAGCAGTTCTTC. This gives the protein CASSISLGSFGNEQFF.

This sequence joins TRBV10-1 and TRBJ2-7; D may be TRBD1 or TRBD2 (5 bases each). With 8 bases removed from V and 2 bases from J, the gap between germline ends came to 13 bases. The CDR3 runs 13 residues. Germline lookup yields CDR1 WNHNN and CDR2 SYGVQD (reference sequence). The CDR3 region has the DNA TGCGCCAGCGGGACCAGCGACGCCTACGAGCAGTACTTC. Its translation is CASGTSDAYEQYF.

At least ten counts were recorded for this clonotype. The chain carries TRBV6-2 or TRBV6-3 and TRBJ2-7, with 7 bases aligning to TRBD1. V lost 4 bases to trimming and J lost 5 bases; unmatched junction nucleotides: 20. The V gene's germline CDR1 is MNHEY and CDR2 SVGEGT. The CDR3 is 18 amino acids. The CDR3 loop is CASSFSLNSGQDKDEQYF. In nucleotides, the CDR3 is TGTGCCAGCAGTTTCTCCCTCAATTCAGGACAGGACAAGGACGAGCAGTACTTC.

This clonotype has ten or more counts. The chain has TRBV5-8 and TRBJ1-2, with TRBD1 as a possible D gene (5 bases). The CDR3 extends over 15 amino acids. The germline V gene has CDR1 SGHTS and CDR2 YDEGEE. The germline V and J ends were trimmed by 1 base and 4 bases, with 14 bases remaining between them. The CDR3 is CASSLQGTRGYGYTF. CDR3 nucleotide sequence: TGTGCCAGCAGCTTGCAGGGAACACGCGGCTATGGCTACACCTTC.

The V and J genes are TRBV25-1 and TRBJ2-3; 10 positions match TRBD2. Germline V CDR1 and CDR2: MGHDK, SYGVNS. Trimming took 7 bases from V and 7 from J; bases not matched to a gene: 14. The CDR3 is 16 residues long. This chain's CDR3 is CASKASGSVGVNTQYF. The CDR3 coding sequence is TGTGCCAGCAAGGCTAGCGGGAGCGTAGGGGTAAATACGCAGTATTTT.

This clonotype was seen at least ten times. The chain has TRBV7-2 and TRBJ2-1; D is possibly TRBD2 (5 bases). The CDR3 spans 16 residues. Germline V gene data show CDR1 as SGHTA and CDR2 as FQGNSA. The V end was cut by 1 base, the J end by 2 bases, with 12 bases between. The CDR3 DNA is TGTGCCAGCAGCTTAGAACCGGGCGGGCCCTACAATGAGCAGTTCTTC. Protein sequence: CASSLEPGGPYNEQFF.

This chain uses TRBV5-5 with TRBJ2-7; D is perhaps TRBD1 (5 bases). V was trimmed by 2 bases and J by 5 bases, leaving 14 bases between them. CDR1 and CDR2 from the germline V gene are SGHKS and YYEKEE (reference sequence). The CDR3 sequence is 14 residues long. The CDR3 is CASSLGQGRDEQYF. The CDR3 DNA sequence: TGTGCCAGCAGCTTAGGGCAGGGCCGGGACGAGCAGTACTTC.

This clonotype has ten or more counts. The chain links TRBV27 to TRBJ2-3; D is unclear. Trimming cost V 4 bases and J 1 base, with 12 bases left between them. Per germline, CDR1 MNHEY and CDR2 SMNVEV (reference sequence). This CDR3 contains 15 residues. CDR3 nucleotides: TGTGCCAGCAGTTCAGACTGGAGAGGCACAGATACGCAGTATTTT. Translating gives CASSSDWRGTDTQYF.

About this clonotype: This could be a read error, since a much larger clone is one nucleotide away. The chain recombines TRBV5-1 with TRBJ2-5; D might be TRBD1 (5 bases). There are 14 residues in the CDR3. Germline V lookup: CDR1 SGHRS, CDR2 YFSETQ. The CDR3 sequence: CASRKIQGQDTQYF. CDR3 coding DNA: TGCGCCAGCAGAAAAATCCAGGGTCAAGACACCCAGTACTTC. Full variable domain (remainder filled in from reference TRBV5-1 and TRBJ2-5): KAGVTQTPRYLIKTRGQQVTLSCSPISGHRSVSWYQQTPGQGLQFLFEYFSETQRNKGNFPGRFSGRQFSNSRSEMNVSTLELGDSALYLCASRKIQGQDTQYFGPGTRLLVL.